The clone carrying this T cell receptor (beta chain) occurred a few times. The CDR3 consists of 15 residues. Germline V gives CDR1 LNHNV, CDR2 YYDKDF (reference sequence). The germline V and J ends were trimmed by 2 bases and 0 bases, with 5 bases remaining between them. Extracted RNA was reverse transcribed into cDNA, the sequencing template. Clones were sequenced by immunoSEQ multiplex PCR, and TCRdb holds only the in-frame ones, with some missing. Among 150,000 or so clones, around 55% were seen once, and the ten largest hold approximately 4.3%. Using a FACSAria, the CD4+ and CD8+ T cells were sorted from the PBMCs. The sample is drawn from a study of CD8+ T cells in alopecia areata.

The source material was CD4+ T cells sorted from blood. V and J are TRBV15 and TRBJ2-6, with unresolved D. The receptor was isolated from a human donor in good health. The CDR3 here is CATSRKASGANVLTF. In DNA, the CDR3 is TGTGCCACCAGCAGAAAAGCCTCTGGGGCCAACGTCCTGACTTTC.